The subject of this entry is one T cell receptor beta chain. Its antigen remains unidentified. The data derive from a study of T cell repertoires in cytomegalovirus infection. Across the whole study: Signatures in public TCR beta sequences pointed to both CMV infection and matching HLA type.

TCRdb reprocessed the reads with MiXCR, giving one entry per CDR3 protein. The sample carries 200,000 to 250,000 distinct CDR3 sequences, approximately 40% recorded once. Looked up from germline, CDR1 is DFQATT and CDR2 is SNEGSKA (reference sequence). With 3 bases clipped from V and 1 base from J, the junction kept 19 bases outside the gene matches. This CDR3 has 21 residues. Study-wide findings and caveats: Frequencies of public TCR beta families were cumulated, and this identified carriers of CMV plus the relevant HLA.

The clonotype was recovered from a human donor in good health (CMV status not recorded). Some clones in this sample may be carry-over from other donors' samples. The sequencing here drew on CD8+ T cells from cultured PBMCs, taken from culture after CMV antigen stimulation. The rearrangement joins TRBV20-1 to TRBJ2-5; TRBD2 aligns across 14 bases. In DNA, the CDR3 is TGCAGTGCTAGCGATTCTGGACCCCGACTAGCGGGAGGGCCTCTCCAAGAGACCCAGTACTTC. Its protein is CSASDSGPRLAGGPLQETQYF.